These 23 T cell receptor beta chains originate from one sample sequenced in a study of human T cells and chemical hapten exposure. As for time point: patch test 1, 2 weeks after DPC sensitization. As to treatment: therapeutic diphenylcyclopropenone sensitization with weekly scalp DPC. TCRdb called the RACE reads again in MiXCR, with one record for every CDR3 protein. Of 180,000 or so distinct CDR3 sequences in the sample, around 13% were seen once. Source: whole blood, taken in connection with sensitization to the hapten diphenylcyclopropenone (DPC). Receptors originate from a woman aged 25 to 45 with alopecia areata. Some clones in this sample may be carry-over from other donors' samples.

The table lists this clonotype with a few counts. V and J are TRBV4-3 and TRBJ1-1; D ambiguous. The CDR3 is 18 residues long. Trimming removed 0 bases at V and 1 base at J, with 18 bases between. Germline V gives CDR1 LGHNA, CDR2 YSLEER. CDR3 sequence (DNA): TGCGCCAGCAGCCAAGATCTCCCTGTGTCGGGATCGAACACTGAAGCTTTCTTT. Amino acid sequence: CASSQDLPVSGSNTEAFF.

This chain joins TRBV6-5 and TRBJ1-1; TRBD1 aligns across 7 bases. CDR1 and CDR2 from the germline V gene are MNHEY and SVGAGI. The V segment lost 0 bases and the J segment 1 base; nucleotides outside the gene matches: 2. This CDR3 spans 15 amino acids. Here the CDR3 reads CASSYSHRGNTEAFF. CDR3 DNA sequence: TGTGCCAGCAGTTACTCGCACAGGGGGAACACTGAAGCTTTCTTT.

The table lists this clonotype with many counts. V gene TRBV20-1 combines with J gene TRBJ1-2; D uncertain. The CDR3 spans 13 residues. The V gene's germline CDR1 is DFQATT and CDR2 SNEGSKA (reference sequence). Trimming stripped 0 bases from V and 4 bases from J, with 9 bases between. CDR3: CSARDPRSYGYTF. CDR3 DNA sequence: TGCAGTGCTAGAGATCCTAGGAGCTATGGCTACACCTTC.

This clonotype was counted between two and nine times. The chain couples TRBV3-1 to TRBJ1-1; D is ambiguous. Trimming stripped 4 bases from V and 4 bases from J, with 13 bases between. Germline CDR1 is LGHDT and CDR2 is YNNKEL (reference sequence). The CDR3 has 14 amino acids. CDR3: CASSLQRPGTEAFF. The CDR3 DNA reads TGTGCCAGCAGCCTGCAACGCCCTGGCACTGAAGCTTTCTTT.

The sample holds a few counts of this clonotype. The chain has TRBV7-6 and TRBJ1-4; weak D call: TRBD1 (5 bases). Germline values: CDR1 SGHVS, CDR2 FNYEAQ. Trimming removed 1 base at V and 6 bases at J, with 12 bases between. CDR3 length: 15 residues. The chain's CDR3 is CASSLGGREDEKLFF. The CDR3 DNA reads as TGTGCCAGCAGCTTAGGAGGCAGGGAGGATGAAAAACTGTTTTTT.

This clonotype was recorded a few times. The CDR3 here is CASSFSAGPQPQHF. The CDR3 nucleotides are TGTGCCAGCAGTTTTTCGGCAGGGCCTCAGCCCCAGCATTTT. This chain uses TRBV12-3 or TRBV12-4 with TRBJ1-5, with D possibly being TRBD1 (5 bases). The CDR3 totals 14 residues. V gave up 3 bases and J gave up 6 bases, with 12 bases separating them.

The chain combines TRBV28 with TRBJ1-1, with TRBD1 matching over 9 bases. The CDR3 runs to 16 residues. Unmatched junction bases numbered 8, after V lost 4 bases and J lost 2 bases. Germline loops: CDR1 MDHEN, CDR2 SYDVKM. The DNA for the CDR3 is TGTGCCAGCAGTTCCAATACAGGGGGCGCCAACACTGAAGCTTTCTTT. Encoded protein: CASSSNTGGANTEAFF.

The V gene is TRBV3-2, the J gene TRBJ1-2; the table calls TRBD1, which could not be checked here. TRBV3-2 is termed a pseudogene. There are 15 residues in the CDR3. Here the CDR3 DNA reads TGTGCCAGCAGCCAAGAAGTTGGACAGGGTTATGGCTACACCTTC. Amino acid sequence: CASSQEVGQGYGYTF.

J is TRBJ2-7 and V is TRBV28; a weak D match, TRBD2 (6 bases). CDR3 length: 14 residues. V was cut by 5 bases and J by 3 bases, with 14 bases left in between. Germline CDR1 reads MDHEN; CDR2 reads SYDVKM. The CDR3 loop reads CASSRSGLFYEQYF. The CDR3 nucleotides read TGTGCCAGCAGTCGAAGCGGGCTATTCTACGAGCAGTACTTC.

In this sample, this clonotype turned up a few times. The rearrangement uses TRBV6-2 or TRBV6-3 and TRBJ1-3, with D hard to call. The ends were cut back, 0 bases at V and 0 bases at J, with 9 bases in the middle. Per germline, CDR1 MNHEY and CDR2 SVGEGT. CDR3 length: 16 amino acids. The CDR3 coding sequence is TGTGCCAGCAGTTACTCGAGGCACTTCTCTGGAAACACCATATATTTT. Translation gives CASSYSRHFSGNTIYF.

In this sample, this clonotype turned up many times. The chain couples TRBV28 to TRBJ1-2, with D maybe TRBD1 (5 bases). Germline-derived CDR1 and CDR2 are MDHEN and SYDVKM. The V end lost 2 bases, the J end lost 8 bases, and 12 bases lay between the germline ends. The CDR3 sequence is 13 residues long. This chain's CDR3 is CASSLQGRGGYTF. In nucleotides, the CDR3 is TGTGCCAGCAGTTTACAGGGACGGGGCGGCTACACCTTC.

The table lists this clonotype with a few counts. The chain has TRBV29-1 and TRBJ1-2; D perhaps matches TRBD1 (6 bases). The CDR3 is made up of 12 amino acids. The ends were cut back, 6 bases at V and 1 base at J, with 9 bases in the middle. Germline CDR1 and CDR2: SQVTM and ANQGSEA. The CDR3 is CSVTQGNYGYTF. DNA for the CDR3: TGCAGCGTAACACAGGGTAACTATGGCTACACCTTC.

CDR3 protein: CASRGGMAGNTEAFF. CDR3 DNA sequence: TGTGCCAGCAGGGGGGGCATGGCCGGGAACACTGAAGCTTTCTTT. The chain links TRBV28 to TRBJ1-1; tentative D call: TRBD1 (6 bases). This CDR3 contains 15 residues. Germline lookup yields CDR1 MDHEN and CDR2 SYDVKM. Between the trimmed V and J ends, which lost 6 bases and 1 base, there was a span of 15 bases.

The V call is TRBV11-2, the J call TRBJ2-1, with 10 bases matching TRBD2. The CDR3 is made up of 13 amino acids. The trim removed 5 bases at V and 7 bases at J, leaving 2 bases unmatched. Germline CDR1 reads SGHAT; CDR2 reads FQNNGV. CDR3 DNA: TGTGCCAGCAGCATGGGACTAGCGAATGAGCAGTTCTTC. Residues: CASSMGLANEQFF.

This clonotype has at least ten counts. The rearrangement uses TRBV18 and TRBJ1-5, with TRBD1 as a possible D gene (5 bases). This CDR3 has 17 amino acids. Per germline, CDR1 KGHSH and CDR2 LQKENI. The V end lost 2 bases, the J end lost 0 bases, and 14 bases lay between the germline ends. Here the CDR3 reads CASSPFGLGDSNQPQHF. CDR3 nucleotide sequence: TGTGCCAGCTCACCATTTGGATTGGGGGATAGCAATCAGCCCCAGCATTTT.

The chain joins TRBV7-6 to TRBJ2-7; D gene ambiguous. V was cut by 0 bases and J by 2 bases, with 11 bases left in between. This CDR3 has 15 residues. Germline V gives CDR1 SGHVS, CDR2 FNYEAQ. For the CDR3, the DNA is TGTGCCAGCAGCTTAGCCAGCCTAACACCCTACGAGCAGTACTTC. Translating gives CASSLASLTPYEQYF. The full variable domain, completed using reference TRBV7-6 and TRBJ2-7, is GAGVSQSPRYKVTKRGQDVALRCDPISGHVSLYWYRQALGQGPEFLTYFNYEAQQDKSGLPNDRFSAERPEGSISTLTIQRTEQRDSAMYRCASSLASLTPYEQYFGPGTRLTVT.

The chain carries TRBV6-5 and TRBJ2-2; D is possibly TRBD1 (6 bases). V was clipped by 6 bases and J by 3 bases, with 20 bases between them. Germline values: CDR1 MNHEY, CDR2 SVGAGI. This CDR3 has 17 amino acids. This chain's CDR3 is CASRPTGKGVDTGELFF. As DNA, the CDR3 is TGTGCCAGCAGGCCAACAGGGAAAGGGGTTGACACCGGGGAGCTGTTTTTT.

This clonotype appeared many times. This chain connects TRBV7-9 to TRBJ2-1; D not certain. Germline CDR1 is SEHNR and CDR2 is FQNEAQ (reference sequence). V shed 5 bases and J shed 0 bases, with 11 bases lying between them. The CDR3 has 15 amino acids. The CDR3 bases are TGTGCCAGCAGCGAGACCAGTAGCTCCTACAATGAGCAGTTCTTC. Protein: CASSETSSSYNEQFF.

Concerning this clonotype itself: Compared with germline, one end of the junction differs, possibly owing to a read error. V and J are TRBV7-9 and TRBJ2-5, with a possible D match to TRBD2 (6 bases). Germline CDR1 is SEHNR and CDR2 is FQNEAQ (reference sequence). The CDR3 consists of 14 residues. The CDR3 DNA reads TGTGCCAGCAGCTTAGTGCCCTCGGGGGAGACCCGGTACTTC. Amino acid sequence: CASSLVPSGETRYF.

V and J are TRBV27 and TRBJ2-3, with 9 positions matching TRBD2. Germline-derived CDR1 and CDR2 are MNHEY and SMNVEV (reference sequence). This CDR3 is 16 amino acids long. Germline trimming cut 6 bases from V and 6 bases from J; bases unmatched to any gene: 13. The chain's CDR3 is CASRTRGSGSSDTQYF. For the CDR3, the DNA is TGTGCCAGCAGGACCCGAGGTAGCGGGAGTTCGGATACGCAGTATTTT.

This clonotype has a handful of counts. This chain joins TRBV12-3 or TRBV12-4 and TRBJ1-3; D call uncertain. This CDR3 spans 14 amino acids. The V gene lost 7 bases and the J gene lost 0 bases, with 10 bases spanning the gap. CDR3 protein: CASIEQSSGNTIYF. DNA of the CDR3: TGTGCCAGCATTGAACAGAGCTCTGGAAACACCATATATTTT.

This clonotype was recorded at least ten times. This rearrangement joins TRBV28 to TRBJ1-2; D is unclear. This CDR3 is built from 15 residues. CDR1 MDHEN and CDR2 SYDVKM come from the germline V gene. V lost 5 bases to trimming and J lost 4 bases, with 17 bases between them. The CDR3 DNA sequence: TGTGCCAGCAGTCGTCAAGCCCTTATAGGCTATGGCTACACCTTC. Protein product: CASSRQALIGYGYTF.

This clonotype was picked up many times. V usage is TRBV4-2 and J usage is TRBJ2-1, with D possibly TRBD1 on 5 matching bases. Germline V CDR1 and CDR2: LGHNA, YNFKEQ. The V end was cut by 0 bases, the J end by 5 bases, with 11 bases between. The CDR3 runs to 15 residues. This CDR3 reads CASSQDKQGNNEQFF. The CDR3 nucleotides are TGTGCCAGCAGCCAAGATAAGCAGGGTAACAATGAGCAGTTCTTC.